This T cell receptor (beta chain) appears in the sequencing data of a study of OX40 agonist ivuxolimab in advanced cancers. CDR3 length: 14 amino acids. Trimming removed 4 bases at V and 0 bases at J, with 7 bases between. Germline V lookup: CDR1 SGHKS, CDR2 YYEKEE (reference sequence). Repertoires were generated with immunoSEQ multiplex PCR, while TCRdb's copy carries only in-frame clones and drops some. In the table there are over 50,000 clones, approximately 89% of which are singletons. Baseline was the first blood sampling point, followed by cycle 4 day 1 and cycle 7 day 1. This TCR was recovered from an adult with an advanced solid tumor such as melanoma, head and neck, liver or kidney cancer. This material consisted of CD4+ or CD8+ T cells sorted from blood, taken in a trial of the OX40 agonist ivuxolimab. The chain carries TRBV5-5 and TRBJ2-2; D is unresolved. CDR3 coding DNA: TGTGCCAGCAGCCCAGGTTCGAACACCGGGGAGCTGTTTTTT. Its translation: CASSPGSNTGELFF.